This T cell receptor (beta chain) was retrieved from a study of PD-L1 blockade in urothelial cancer. Study background: A median of approximately 150,000 T cells was found in the blood samples.

This clone was observed a few times. CDR1 is SEHNR and CDR2 is FQNEAQ in the germline V gene (reference sequence). The CDR3 is 16 residues long. The V segment lost 5 bases and the J segment 2 bases; nucleotides outside the gene matches: 11. TCRdb's table, derived via immunoSEQ multiplex PCR, lists solely in-frame clones and lacks some. Of around 19,000 clones in the sample, roughly four fifths were seen once. This sample's time point: peripheral blood 6 weeks after treatment start. Locally advanced or metastatic urothelial carcinoma was diagnosed in the patients. The clonotype comes from a man aged 50-59 years with urothelial cancer. This chain uses TRBV7-9 with TRBJ1-2, with 7 bases fitting TRBD1. The material sequenced was PBMCs, taken around atezolizumab (anti-PD-L1) treatment. The CDR3 nucleotides are TGTGCCAGCAGCCGGGCCGGTGGCAGGGGGAACTATGGCTACACCTTC. Translation gives CASSRAGGRGNYGYTF.